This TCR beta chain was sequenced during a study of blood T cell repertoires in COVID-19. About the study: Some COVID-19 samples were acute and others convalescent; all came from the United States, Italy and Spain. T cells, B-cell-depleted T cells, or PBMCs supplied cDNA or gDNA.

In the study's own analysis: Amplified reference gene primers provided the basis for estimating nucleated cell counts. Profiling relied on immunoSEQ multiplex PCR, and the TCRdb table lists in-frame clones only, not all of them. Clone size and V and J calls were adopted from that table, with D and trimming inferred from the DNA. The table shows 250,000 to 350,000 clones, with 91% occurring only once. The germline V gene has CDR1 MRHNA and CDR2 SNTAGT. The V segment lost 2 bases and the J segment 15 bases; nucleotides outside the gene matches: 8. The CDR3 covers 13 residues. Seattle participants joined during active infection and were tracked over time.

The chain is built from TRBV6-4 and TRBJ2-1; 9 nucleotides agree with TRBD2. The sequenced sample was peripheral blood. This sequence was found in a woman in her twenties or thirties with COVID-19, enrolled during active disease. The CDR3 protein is CASSDIAGARLFF. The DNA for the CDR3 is TGTGCCAGCAGTGACATAGCGGGAGCGAGGTTGTTCTTC.